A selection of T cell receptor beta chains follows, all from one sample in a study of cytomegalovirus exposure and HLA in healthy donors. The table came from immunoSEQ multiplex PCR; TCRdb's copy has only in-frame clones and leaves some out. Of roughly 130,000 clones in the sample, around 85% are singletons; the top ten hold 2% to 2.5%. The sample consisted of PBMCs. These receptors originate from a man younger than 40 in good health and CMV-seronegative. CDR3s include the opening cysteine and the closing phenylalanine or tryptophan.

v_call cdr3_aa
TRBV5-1 CASSLGDRVSPLHF
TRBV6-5 CASKPGHNNSPLHF
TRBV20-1 CSASIGGPQHF
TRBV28 CASSSLGQGSGYTF
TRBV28 CASSLRGTGAGNTIYF
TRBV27 CASSPELLAGANYGYTF
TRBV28 CASSTPTGGDSQPQHF
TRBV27 CASSLARQGGSDTQYF
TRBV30 CAWSGQGRRNTEAFF
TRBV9 CASSVGASGTGELFF
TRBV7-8 CASSLGGGGRETQYF
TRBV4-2 CASSQDFSGSSYNEQFF
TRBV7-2 CASSLEFGTYNEQFF
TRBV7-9 CASSSSGGTGGERQYF
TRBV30 CAWARGREKLFF
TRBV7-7 CASSQESGKEETQYF
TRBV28 CASSSQDTGKGHF
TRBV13 CASSPNQVQRNEQYF
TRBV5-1 CASSLGLVNEELFF
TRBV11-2 CASSELAGRNEQFF
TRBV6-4 CGGGEDEQYF
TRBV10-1 CASSDIRTEAYTGSYEQYF